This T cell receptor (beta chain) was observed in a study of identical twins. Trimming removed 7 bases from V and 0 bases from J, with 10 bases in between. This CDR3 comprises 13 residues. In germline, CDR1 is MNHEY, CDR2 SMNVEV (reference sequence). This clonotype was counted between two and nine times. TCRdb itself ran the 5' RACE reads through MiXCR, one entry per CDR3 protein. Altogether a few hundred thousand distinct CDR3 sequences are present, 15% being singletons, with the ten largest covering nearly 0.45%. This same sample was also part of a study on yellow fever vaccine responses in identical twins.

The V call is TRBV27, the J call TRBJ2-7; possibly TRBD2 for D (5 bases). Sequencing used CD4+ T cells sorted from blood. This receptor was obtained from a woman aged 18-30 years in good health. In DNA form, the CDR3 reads TGTGCCAGCAAGTCCGGGAACTCCTACGAGCAGTACTTC. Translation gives CASKSGNSYEQYF.